Reported below is one T cell receptor (beta chain). The source of the sample is a study of human T cells and chemical hapten exposure. At the level of the study: There were weekly diphenylcyclopropenone doses to the scalp for patients throughout the roughly 22-week study.

The CDR3 extends over 15 amino acids. J lost 7 bases, V lost 0 bases, and 4 bases had no gene match. Germline V gene lookup returns CDR1 SGDLS and CDR2 YYNGEE. Time point noted: patch test 1, 2 weeks after DPC sensitization. Specified treatment: therapeutic diphenylcyclopropenone sensitization with weekly scalp DPC. The study used a library that attached unique molecular identifiers to individual cDNA molecules. TCRdb used MiXCR to reprocess the RACE reads, holding one entry per CDR3 protein. The table shows 79,000 or so distinct CDR3 sequences, with around 10% occurring only once. V is TRBV9 and J is TRBJ2-2; TRBD2 matches at 9 bases. This TCR came from a woman in her 50s with alopecia areata. Some clones in this sample may be carry-over from other donors' samples. Sequences were derived from whole blood, sampled in connection with sensitization to the hapten diphenylcyclopropenone (DPC). The DNA of the CDR3 is TGTGCCAGCAGCGTAGGCGGGAGGGCCGGCGGGGAGCTGTTTTTT. This codes for CASSVGGRAGGELFF. The full variable domain, rest sourced from reference TRBV9 and TRBJ2-2, is DSGVTQTPKHLITATGQRVTLRCSPRSGDLSVYWYQQSLDQGLQFLIQYYNGEERAKGNILERFSAQQFPDLHSELNLSSLELGDSALYFCASSVGGRAGGELFFGEGSRLTVL.